This T cell receptor (beta chain) is drawn from a study of T cell responses to AZD1222 COVID-19 vaccine. Study outcomes and limitations: Across spike, vaccine-associated CD4 TCRs were found, dominant at 160-218 and 743-854. Only five to seven individuals given AZD1222 were seropositive at baseline.

This clone was seen more than once but under ten times. Its antigen is currently unknown. The CDR3 spans 12 residues. V dropped 0 bases and J dropped 3 bases, with 2 bases sitting between them. The V gene's germline CDR1 is SEHNR and CDR2 FQNEAQ (reference sequence). The data were produced by immunoSEQ multiplex PCR, yet TCRdb's version contains in-frame clones alone and is incomplete. Among about 99,000 clones listed, roughly 86% were seen once. This receptor was identified in an adult who received the MenACWY meningococcal vaccine as a control. The V gene is TRBV7-9, the J gene TRBJ1-2; D not certain. The sequences come from peripheral blood, collected 28 days after the second dose of the MenACWY control vaccine. The CDR3, as DNA: TGTGCCAGCAGCTTAGCGGACTATGGCTACACCTTC. This encodes CASSLADYGYTF.